This TCR beta chain appears in the sequencing data of a study of neoadjuvant anti-PD-1 for oral cavity cancer. This sample's time point: after neoadjuvant nivolumab, at surgical resection. These newly diagnosed stage II-IVA oral cavity squamous cell carcinoma patients had no prior systemic or radiation treatment. Study outcomes and limitations: Post-treatment tumors with larger preexisting clones showed more shrinkage.

Points on this clone: Its antigen remains unknown.

Trimming removed 4 bases from V and 0 bases from J, with 16 bases in between. Germline loops: CDR1 MNHNS, CDR2 SASEGT. This CDR3 comprises 17 residues. Repertoires were generated with immunoSEQ multiplex PCR, while TCRdb's copy carries only in-frame clones and drops some. The sample yields about 37,000 clones, about 36% seen once. This sequence originates from a person aged 35-80 years with oral cavity squamous cell carcinoma. The chain joins TRBV6-1 to TRBJ2-1; D uncertain. The source material was tumor tissue, sampled after nivolumab (anti-PD-1) treatment. The CDR3 spells CASSARAGPSSYNEQFF. DNA for the CDR3: TGTGCCAGCAGTGCCCGTGCCGGGCCGAGCTCCTACAATGAGCAGTTCTTC.